This TCR beta chain is drawn from a study of identical twins. The CDR3 is 16 amino acids. The junction had 4 bases not matched to a gene; V was cut back by 3 bases and J by 4 bases. Points on this clonotype: Its target is not known.

TCRdb analysed the 5' RACE reads with MiXCR anew, one entry per CDR3 protein. The sample yields hundreds of thousands of distinct CDR3 sequences, about 7% seen once. Study results and caveats: There was an excess of low generation probability in the out-of-frame alpha sequences that twins shared. Beta clonotypes that were abundant in cord blood contained fewer insertions, a pattern absent from memory repertoires.

The sample also formed part of further work on yellow fever vaccine responses in identical twins. This second report adds: In identical twins, vaccine T cell responses appeared partly shared and partly individual.

The chain is built from TRBV12-3 or TRBV12-4 and TRBJ2-3; 13 nucleotides align to TRBD2. The TCR comes from a woman under 30 in good health. Sample: memory (CD45RO+) T cells sorted from blood. The CDR3 bases are TGTGCCAGCAGTTTCGGCGGACTAGCGGGGGCAGATACGCAGTATTTT. Amino acids: CASSFGGLAGADTQYF.